This TCR beta chain was captured by sequencing in a study of OX40 agonist ivuxolimab in advanced cancers. The CDR3 consists of 14 residues. Trimming left V 3 bases short and J 5 bases short, with 13 bases between. Germline V gene lookup returns CDR1 MGHDK and CDR2 SYGVNS. The study, taken as a whole, reports: Low normalized T-cell clonal expansion was additionally recorded for some nonresponders.

Note on this clone: Antigen specificity is unknown.

Clones were read by immunoSEQ multiplex PCR, and TCRdb kept only the in-frame ones, dropping some. The sample lists about 31,000 clones; more than 75% were seen once. Material: CD4+ or CD8+ T cells sorted from blood, obtained in a trial of the OX40 agonist ivuxolimab. This receptor was taken from an adult with an advanced solid tumor such as melanoma, head and neck, liver or kidney cancer. This chain uses TRBV25-1 with TRBJ2-5, with a tentative D call TRBD2 (6 bases). DNA for the CDR3: TGTGCCAGCAGTGACTGGGGTGCGGGGGAGACCCAGTACTTC. This codes for CASSDWGAGETQYF.